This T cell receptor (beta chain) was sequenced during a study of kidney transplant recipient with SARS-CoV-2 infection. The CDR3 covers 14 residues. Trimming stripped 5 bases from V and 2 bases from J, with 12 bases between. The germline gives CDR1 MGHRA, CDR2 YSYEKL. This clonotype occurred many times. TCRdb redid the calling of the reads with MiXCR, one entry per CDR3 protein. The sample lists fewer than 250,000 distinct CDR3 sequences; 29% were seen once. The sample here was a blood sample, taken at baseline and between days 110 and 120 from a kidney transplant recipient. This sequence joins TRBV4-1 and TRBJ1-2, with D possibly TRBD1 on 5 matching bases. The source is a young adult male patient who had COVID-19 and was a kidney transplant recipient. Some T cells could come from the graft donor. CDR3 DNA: TGCGCCAGCAGCGCCTCGGAGGGGAACTATGGCTACACCTTC. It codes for CASSASEGNYGYTF.